The T cell receptor (beta chain) described here comes from a study of cytomegalovirus exposure and HLA in healthy donors. Study context: The same platform used for the approximately 670 first-cohort repertoires was also used for the 120 validation repertoires, as a later analysis reported.

General observations from the study: A subsequent analysis found that TCR clusters from the first cohort also tended to co-occur in the 90 to 150 validation repertoires, with approximately 95% of cluster scores above 0. Researchers reported that a few CMV-associated chains were confirmed in vitro as CMV antigen-specific. A list of 150 to 200 TCR beta chains associated with cytomegalovirus was given.

The CDR3 length is 14 residues. Germline CDR1 is LGHNT and CDR2 is FRNRAP. V shed 1 base, J shed 2 bases, and the junction held 2 bases outside the gene matches. Using immunoSEQ multiplex PCR, the repertoire was profiled, and TCRdb retains in-frame clones only, with some absent. Counted here are 150,000 to 250,000 clones, about 81% occurring once; the ten biggest clones make up around 1.2%. Concerning this clone: Its antigen remains unknown.

Sequencing used PBMCs. The chain combines TRBV12-5 with TRBJ2-7; 7 bases line up with TRBD1. This receptor was identified in a woman in her twenties or thirties in good health and CMV-seronegative. The CDR3 sequence: CASGLGQGTYEQYF. DNA for the CDR3: TGTGCTAGTGGTTTGGGACAGGGAACCTACGAGCAGTACTTC.